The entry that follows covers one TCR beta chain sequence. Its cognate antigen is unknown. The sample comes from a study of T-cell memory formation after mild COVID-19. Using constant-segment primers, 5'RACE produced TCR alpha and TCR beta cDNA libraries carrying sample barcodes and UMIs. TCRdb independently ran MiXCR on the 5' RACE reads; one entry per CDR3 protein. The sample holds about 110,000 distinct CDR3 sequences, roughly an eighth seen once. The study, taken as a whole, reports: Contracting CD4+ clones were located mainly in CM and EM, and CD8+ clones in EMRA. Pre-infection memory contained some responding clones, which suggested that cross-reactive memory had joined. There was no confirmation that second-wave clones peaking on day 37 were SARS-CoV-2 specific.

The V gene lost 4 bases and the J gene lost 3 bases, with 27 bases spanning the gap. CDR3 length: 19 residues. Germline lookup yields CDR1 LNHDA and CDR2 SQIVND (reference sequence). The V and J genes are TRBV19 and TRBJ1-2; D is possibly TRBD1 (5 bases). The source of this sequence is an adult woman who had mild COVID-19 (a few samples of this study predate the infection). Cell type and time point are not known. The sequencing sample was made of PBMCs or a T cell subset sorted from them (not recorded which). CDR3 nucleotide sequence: TGTGCCAGTAGTAGTATCGCCCGGGACCCCGAGGATAGGCACTATGGCTACACCTTC. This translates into CASSSIARDPEDRHYGYTF.